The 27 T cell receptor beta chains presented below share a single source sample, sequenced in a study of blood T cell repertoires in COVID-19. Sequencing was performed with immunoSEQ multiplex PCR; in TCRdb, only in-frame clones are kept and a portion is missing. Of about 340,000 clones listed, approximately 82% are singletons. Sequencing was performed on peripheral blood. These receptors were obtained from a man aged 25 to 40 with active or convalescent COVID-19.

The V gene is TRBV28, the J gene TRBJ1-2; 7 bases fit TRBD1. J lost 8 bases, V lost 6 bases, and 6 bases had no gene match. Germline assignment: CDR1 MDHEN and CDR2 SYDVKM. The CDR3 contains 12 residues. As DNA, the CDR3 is TGTGCCAGCAGACGGGACAGTGCCGGCTACACCTTC. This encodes CASRRDSAGYTF.

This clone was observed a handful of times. The CDR3 loop reads CASRGRDRGNNEQFF. CDR3 DNA sequence: TGTGCCAGCAGGGGCCGGGACAGGGGCAACAATGAGCAGTTCTTC. V gene TRBV6-5 combines with J gene TRBJ2-1, with 10 bases that match TRBD1. The CDR3 is made up of 15 amino acids. The germline CDR1 and CDR2 sequences are MNHEY and SVGAGI. J lost 5 bases, V lost 6 bases, and 7 bases had no gene match.

The CDR3 DNA is TGTGCCAGCAGCTTCTCAGGAGGCTCGGGGGGCGGCTTCCACTTAGGCTACACCTTC. Translating gives CASSFSGGSGGGFHLGYTF. This rearrangement joins TRBV7-6 to TRBJ1-2, with D possibly TRBD1 on 6 matching bases. V was cut by 3 bases and J by 8 bases, with 31 bases left in between. The CDR3 covers 19 residues. Germline V CDR1 and CDR2: SGHVS, FNYEAQ.

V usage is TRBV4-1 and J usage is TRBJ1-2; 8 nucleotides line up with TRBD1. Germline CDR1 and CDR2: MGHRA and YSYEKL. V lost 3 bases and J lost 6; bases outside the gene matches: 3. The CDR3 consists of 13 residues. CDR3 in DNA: TGCGCCAGCAGCCAGACGACAGGGGATGGCTACACCTTC. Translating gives CASSQTTGDGYTF.

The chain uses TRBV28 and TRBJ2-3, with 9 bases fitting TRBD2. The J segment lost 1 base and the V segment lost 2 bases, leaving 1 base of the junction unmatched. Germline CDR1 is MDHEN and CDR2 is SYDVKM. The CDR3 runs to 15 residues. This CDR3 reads CASSLAGGGTDTQYF. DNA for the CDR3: TGTGCCAGCAGTTTAGCGGGGGGGGGCACAGATACGCAGTATTTT. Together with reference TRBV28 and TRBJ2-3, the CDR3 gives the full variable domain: DVKVTQSSRYLVKRTGEKVFLECVQDMDHENMFWYRQDPGLGLRLIYFSYDVKMKEKGDIPEGYSVSREKKERFSLILESASTNQTSMYLCASSLAGGGTDTQYFGPGTRLTVL.

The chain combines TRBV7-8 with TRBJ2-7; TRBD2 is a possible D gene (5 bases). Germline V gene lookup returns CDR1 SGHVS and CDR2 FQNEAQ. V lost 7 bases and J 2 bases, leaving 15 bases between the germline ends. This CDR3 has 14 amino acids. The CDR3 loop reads CASTPFRGTYEQYF. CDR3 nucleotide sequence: TGTGCCAGCACCCCCTTCCGGGGTACCTACGAGCAGTACTTC.

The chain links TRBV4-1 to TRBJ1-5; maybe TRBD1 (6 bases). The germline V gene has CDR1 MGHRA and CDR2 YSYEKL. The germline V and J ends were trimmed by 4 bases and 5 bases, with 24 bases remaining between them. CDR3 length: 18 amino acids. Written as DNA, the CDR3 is TGCGCCAGCAGCCCCCCTCCCAGGCACAGGGCATATGATCAGCCCCAGCATTTT. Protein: CASSPPPRHRAYDQPQHF.

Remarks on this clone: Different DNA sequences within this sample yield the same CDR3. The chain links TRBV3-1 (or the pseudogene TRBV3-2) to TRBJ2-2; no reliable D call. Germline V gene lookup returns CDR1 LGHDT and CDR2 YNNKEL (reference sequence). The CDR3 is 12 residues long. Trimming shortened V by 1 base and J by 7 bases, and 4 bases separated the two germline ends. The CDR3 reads CASSQVIGELFF. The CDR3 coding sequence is TGTGCCAGCAGCCAAGTTATCGGGGAGCTGTTTTTT.

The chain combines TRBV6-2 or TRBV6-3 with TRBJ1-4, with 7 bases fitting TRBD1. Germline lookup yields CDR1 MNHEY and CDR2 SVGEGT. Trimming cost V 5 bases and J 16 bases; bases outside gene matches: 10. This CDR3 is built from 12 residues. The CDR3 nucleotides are TGTGCCAGCAGTCCCGGACAGGTCCGGCAGTTTTTT. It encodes CASSPGQVRQFF.

The CDR3 sequence is CASSSAGGPYEQYF. Here the CDR3 DNA reads TGTGCCAGCAGCTCAGCGGGAGGGCCCTACGAGCAGTACTTC. This chain uses TRBV7-9 with TRBJ2-7; 10 bases line up with TRBD2. CDR1 and CDR2 (germline): SEHNR, FQNEAQ (reference sequence). The V segment lost 4 bases and the J segment 2 bases; nucleotides outside the gene matches: 2. The CDR3 is made up of 14 amino acids.

The CDR3: CASSFPRGGPNEKLFF. The CDR3 nucleotides are TGTGCCAGCAGTTTCCCTAGGGGAGGGCCTAATGAAAAACTGTTTTTT. The V and J genes are TRBV28 and TRBJ1-4; D perhaps matches TRBD1 (5 bases). With 3 bases removed from V and 3 bases from J, the gap between germline ends came to 14 bases. CDR3 size: 16 residues. Germline CDR1 MDHEN, CDR2 SYDVKM.

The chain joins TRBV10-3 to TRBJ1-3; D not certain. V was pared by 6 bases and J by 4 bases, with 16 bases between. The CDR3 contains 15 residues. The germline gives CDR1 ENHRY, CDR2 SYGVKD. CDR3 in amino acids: CAISVAEGPGNTIYF. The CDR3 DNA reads TGTGCCATCAGCGTCGCCGAGGGTCCCGGAAACACCATATATTTT.

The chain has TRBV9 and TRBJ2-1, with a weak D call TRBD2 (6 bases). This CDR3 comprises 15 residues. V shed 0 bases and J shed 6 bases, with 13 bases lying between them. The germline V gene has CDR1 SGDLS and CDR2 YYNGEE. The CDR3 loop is CASSVGSGISNEQFF. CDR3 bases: TGTGCCAGCAGCGTAGGTAGCGGAATATCCAATGAGCAGTTCTTC.

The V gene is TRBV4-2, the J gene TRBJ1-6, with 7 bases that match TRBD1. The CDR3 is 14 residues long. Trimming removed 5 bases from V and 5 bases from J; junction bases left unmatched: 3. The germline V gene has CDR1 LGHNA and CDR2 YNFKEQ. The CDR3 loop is CASSWTGDNSPLHF. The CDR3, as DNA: TGTGCCAGCAGCTGGACAGGCGATAATTCACCCCTCCACTTT.

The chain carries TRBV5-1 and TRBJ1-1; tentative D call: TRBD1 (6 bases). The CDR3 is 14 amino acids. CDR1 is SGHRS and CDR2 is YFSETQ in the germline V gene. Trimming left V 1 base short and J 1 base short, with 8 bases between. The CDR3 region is CASSLMGANTEAFF. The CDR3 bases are TGCGCCAGCAGCTTGATGGGGGCGAACACTGAAGCTTTCTTT.

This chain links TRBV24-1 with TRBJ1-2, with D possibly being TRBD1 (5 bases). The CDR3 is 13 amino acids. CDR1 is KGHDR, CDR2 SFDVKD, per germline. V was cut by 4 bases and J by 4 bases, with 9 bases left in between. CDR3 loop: CATSDKTAYGYTF. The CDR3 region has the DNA TGTGCCACCAGTGACAAGACAGCCTATGGCTACACCTTC.

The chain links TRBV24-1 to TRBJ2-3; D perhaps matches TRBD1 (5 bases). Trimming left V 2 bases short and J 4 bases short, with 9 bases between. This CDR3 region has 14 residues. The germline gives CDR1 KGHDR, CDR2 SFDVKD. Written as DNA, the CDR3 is TGTGCCACCAGTGATTCCAGGGTTGCAGATACGCAGTATTTT. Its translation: CATSDSRVADTQYF.

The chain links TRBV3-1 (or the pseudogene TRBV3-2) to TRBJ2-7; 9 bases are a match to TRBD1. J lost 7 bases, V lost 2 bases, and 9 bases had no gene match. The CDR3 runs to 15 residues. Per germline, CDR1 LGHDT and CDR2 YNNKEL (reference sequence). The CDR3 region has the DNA TGTGCCAGCAGCCAATATCGGGACAGGGTTGGAGAGCAGTACTTC. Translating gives CASSQYRDRVGEQYF.

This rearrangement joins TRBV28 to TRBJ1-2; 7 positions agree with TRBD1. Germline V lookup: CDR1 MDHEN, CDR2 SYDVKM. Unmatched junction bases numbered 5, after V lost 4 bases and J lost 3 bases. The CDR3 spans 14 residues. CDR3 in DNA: TGTGCCAGCAGTTCCCCTACAGGGGACTATGGCTACACCTTC. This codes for CASSSPTGDYGYTF.

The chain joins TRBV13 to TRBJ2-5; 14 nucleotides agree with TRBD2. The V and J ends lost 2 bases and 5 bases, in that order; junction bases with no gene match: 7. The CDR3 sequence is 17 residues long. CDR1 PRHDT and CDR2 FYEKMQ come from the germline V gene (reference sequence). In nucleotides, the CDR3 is TGTGCCAGCAGCTTAAGAGGACTAGCGGGAGGAGGGGAGACCCAGTACTTC. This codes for CASSLRGLAGGGETQYF.

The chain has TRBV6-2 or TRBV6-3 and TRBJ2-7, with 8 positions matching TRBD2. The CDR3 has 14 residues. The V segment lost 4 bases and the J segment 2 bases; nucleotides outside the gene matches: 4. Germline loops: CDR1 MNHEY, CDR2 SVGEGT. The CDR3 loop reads CASSFSGTAYEQYF. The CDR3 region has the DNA TGTGCCAGCAGTTTTAGCGGGACTGCCTACGAGCAGTACTTC.

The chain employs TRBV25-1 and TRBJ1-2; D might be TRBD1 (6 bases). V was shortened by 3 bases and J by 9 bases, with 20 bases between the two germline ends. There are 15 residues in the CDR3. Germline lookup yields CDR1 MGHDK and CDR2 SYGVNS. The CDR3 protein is CASSDSGARGFRYTF. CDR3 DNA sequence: TGTGCCAGCAGTGATTCAGGTGCCAGGGGATTTCGCTACACCTTC.

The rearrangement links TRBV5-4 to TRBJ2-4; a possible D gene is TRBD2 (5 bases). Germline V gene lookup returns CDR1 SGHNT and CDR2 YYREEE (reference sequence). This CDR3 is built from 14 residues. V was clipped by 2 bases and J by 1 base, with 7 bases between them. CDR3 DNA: TGTGCCAGCAGCTTCCGAGGGGCCAAAAACATTCAGTACTTC. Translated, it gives CASSFRGAKNIQYF.

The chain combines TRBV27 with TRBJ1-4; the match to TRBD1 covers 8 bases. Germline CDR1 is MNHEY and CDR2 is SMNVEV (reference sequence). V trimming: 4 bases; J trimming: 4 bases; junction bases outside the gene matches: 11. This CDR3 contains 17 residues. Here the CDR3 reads CASSSLTGDYGNEKLFF. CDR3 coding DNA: TGTGCCAGCAGTTCACTGACAGGGGATTACGGTAATGAAAAACTGTTTTTT.

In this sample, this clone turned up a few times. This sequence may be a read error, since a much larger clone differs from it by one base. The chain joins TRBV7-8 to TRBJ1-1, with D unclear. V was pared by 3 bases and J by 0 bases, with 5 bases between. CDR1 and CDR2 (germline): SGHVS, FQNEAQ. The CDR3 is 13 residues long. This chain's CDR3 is CASSFSVNTEAFF. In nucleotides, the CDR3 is TGTGCCAGCAGCTTTAGCGTGAACACTGAAGCTTTCTTT.

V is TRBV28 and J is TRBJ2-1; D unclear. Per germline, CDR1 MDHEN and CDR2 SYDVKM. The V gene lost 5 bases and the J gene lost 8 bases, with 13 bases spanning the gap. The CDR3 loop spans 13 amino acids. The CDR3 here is CASSPGLRYEQFF. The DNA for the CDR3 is TGTGCCAGCAGTCCCGGGTTAAGGTATGAGCAGTTCTTC.

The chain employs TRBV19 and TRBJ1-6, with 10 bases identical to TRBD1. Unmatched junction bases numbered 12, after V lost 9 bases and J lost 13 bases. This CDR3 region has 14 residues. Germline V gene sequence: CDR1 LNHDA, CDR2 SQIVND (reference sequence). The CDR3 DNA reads TGTGCCAGCAACCCGGGACAGGGGCTGGGTCCCCTCCACTTT. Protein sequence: CASNPGQGLGPLHF.